This T cell receptor beta chain was found in a study of T cells in tumors and immune-related adverse events. Method: immunoSEQ multiplex PCR; TCRdb's copy keeps in-frame clones and lacks some. The sample contains about 11,000 clones, less than 95% of which appear only once. CDR3 size: 17 residues. V lost 4 bases to trimming and J lost 2 bases, with 20 bases between them. Germline V gene data show CDR1 as SGHRS and CDR2 as YFSETQ. Material: lymph node tissue, obtained from a patient treated with anti-PD-1 therapy. The receptor was isolated from a female donor with metastatic renal cell carcinoma. The rearrangement uses TRBV5-1 and TRBJ2-3; D might be TRBD2 (6 bases). The DNA for the CDR3 is TGCGCCAGCAGCCCCTTAGGAGGGCGGACCTACACAGATACGCAGTATTTT. Translation: CASSPLGGRTYTDTQYF.